These 20 T cell receptor beta chains came from one sample sequenced in a study of Graves' ophthalmopathy and Graves' hyperthyroidism. From RNA, the CDR3 regions of TCR beta chains were amplified and sequenced. The library came from an HTBI-primed first-round RT-PCR and a second-round multiplex PCR. TCRdb reanalysed the multiplex PCR reads using MiXCR and keeps one entry per CDR3 protein. The sample records 200,000 to 300,000 distinct CDR3 sequences, 45% being singletons. What was sequenced was peripheral blood. The receptors shown here come from an adult man with Graves' ophthalmopathy.

J is TRBJ2-5 and V is TRBV7-2; D not resolved. The CDR3 loop spans 12 amino acids. Germline V CDR1 and CDR2: SGHTA, FQGNSA. The V end lost 5 bases, the J end lost 5 bases, and 9 bases lay between the germline ends. The CDR3 DNA reads as TGTGCCAGCAGCACTATCGAGGAGACCCAGTACTTC. It translates to CASSTIEETQYF.

The chain joins TRBV12-3 or TRBV12-4 to TRBJ2-5; the match to TRBD2 covers 16 bases. V was pared by 6 bases and J by 5 bases, with 12 bases of the junction left unmatched. The CDR3 runs to 18 residues. The CDR3: CASSPGLAGGQRSETQYF. The CDR3 bases are TGTGCCAGCAGCCCGGGACTAGCGGGGGGGCAAAGGTCTGAGACCCAGTACTTC.

This clonotype has only one observation. The V and J genes are TRBV29-1 and TRBJ2-7; D not resolved. The CDR3 totals 12 residues. Trimming removed 8 bases at V and 5 bases at J, with 16 bases between. In germline, CDR1 is SQVTM, CDR2 ANQGSEA. CDR3 nucleotides: TGCAGCCTTATGCGGAGTAGTGACGAGCAGTACTTC. Amino acid sequence: CSLMRSSDEQYF.

The rearrangement links TRBV6-6 to TRBJ1-1, with D hard to call. Trimming left V 5 bases short and J 3 bases short, with 7 bases between. There are 12 residues in the CDR3. Germline CDR1 reads MNHNY; CDR2 reads SVGAGI (reference sequence). Here the CDR3 DNA reads TGTGCCAGCAGTGATCCTGACACTGAAGCTTTCTTT. This gives the protein CASSDPDTEAFF.

The chain is built from TRBV24-1 and TRBJ1-5, with TRBD1 as a possible D gene (5 bases). Germline CDR1 KGHDR, CDR2 SFDVKD. The CDR3 runs to 13 residues. V was cut by 9 bases and J by 5 bases, with 13 bases left in between. CDR3 region: CATPPWGDQPQHF. The CDR3 coding sequence is TGTGCCACCCCCCCTTGGGGGGATCAGCCCCAGCATTTT.

This chain joins TRBV20-1 and TRBJ1-2; perhaps TRBD1 as D (6 bases). Trimming removed 6 bases at V and 3 bases at J, with 8 bases between. Looked up from germline, CDR1 is DFQATT and CDR2 is SNEGSKA (reference sequence). CDR3 length: 11 amino acids. As DNA, the CDR3 is TGCAGTGCATCAGGGGACTATGGCTACACCTTC. It codes for CSASGDYGYTF.

The rearrangement links TRBV5-1 to TRBJ1-1; no clear D. Looked up from germline, CDR1 is SGHRS and CDR2 is YFSETQ. Trimming cost V 2 bases and J 0 bases, with 8 bases left between them. The CDR3 is made up of 14 amino acids. Written as DNA, the CDR3 is TGCGCCAGCAGCTTCGAGAGATTGAACACTGAAGCTTTCTTT. Its translation: CASSFERLNTEAFF.

The CDR3 region is CATGNAGASYNEQFF. The CDR3, as DNA: TGTGCCACCGGGAACGCGGGGGCGAGCTACAATGAGCAGTTCTTC. V usage is TRBV24-1 and J usage is TRBJ2-1, with D possibly matching TRBD2 (7 bases). Germline-derived CDR1 and CDR2 are KGHDR and SFDVKD. The CDR3 is 15 amino acids. The V end lost 9 bases, the J end lost 3 bases, and 17 bases lay between the germline ends.

The rearrangement uses TRBV10-3 and TRBJ2-7; 9 bases align to TRBD2. V was clipped by 10 bases and J by 6 bases; unmatched bases: 16. CDR1 ENHRY and CDR2 SYGVKD come from the germline V gene. The CDR3 contains 15 residues. The CDR3 sequence: CASKGNAGGPAEQYF. In DNA form, the CDR3 reads TGTGCCAGCAAAGGGAATGCGGGAGGGCCCGCCGAGCAGTACTTC.

With respect to this clonotype: A much larger clone differs by one base, so this may be a read error. The chain joins TRBV14 to TRBJ1-5; D unclear. Trimming removed 4 bases at V and 5 bases at J, with 9 bases between. The germline V gene has CDR1 SGHDN and CDR2 FVKESK. CDR3 length equals 13 residues. The CDR3 DNA reads as TGTGCCAGCAGCCGAGATCATGATCAGCCCCAGCATTTT. This gives the protein CASSRDHDQPQHF.

This chain uses TRBV10-2 with TRBJ1-2; a possible D gene is TRBD1 (6 bases). Germline CDR1 reads WSHSY; CDR2 reads SAAADI. The V end lost 0 bases, the J end lost 2 bases, and 10 bases lay between the germline ends. The CDR3 spans 15 residues. CDR3 in amino acids: CASSESLGGNYGYTF. CDR3 DNA: TGCGCCAGCAGTGAGTCGCTAGGGGGGAACTATGGCTACACCTTC.

This clonotype was counted ten times or more. The V call is TRBV10-3, the J call TRBJ1-2, with TRBD1 matching over 8 bases. This CDR3 is 16 amino acids long. V dropped 0 bases and J dropped 3; count of bases not matched to a gene: 6. The germline V gene encodes CDR1 ENHRY and CDR2 SYGVKD. This CDR3 reads CAISESASGQDYGYTF. The CDR3 DNA reads TGTGCCATCAGTGAGTCGGCCTCGGGACAGGACTATGGCTACACCTTC.

The chain recombines TRBV18 with TRBJ2-7, with D possibly being TRBD1 (5 bases). Germline loops: CDR1 KGHSH, CDR2 LQKENI. With 3 bases removed from V and 2 bases from J, the gap between germline ends came to 8 bases. The CDR3 extends over 13 amino acids. The CDR3 loop is CASSPRVAYEQYF. CDR3 in DNA: TGTGCCAGCTCACCCAGGGTGGCCTACGAGCAGTACTTC.

The chain links TRBV20-1 to TRBJ2-2; 11 nucleotides agree with TRBD2. This CDR3 has 16 amino acids. Per the germline V gene, CDR1 is DFQATT and CDR2 is SNEGSKA (reference sequence). With 4 bases clipped from V and 5 bases from J, the junction kept 9 bases outside the gene matches. CDR3 region: CSAIVAGGPLTGELFF. The CDR3 DNA is TGCAGTGCTATAGTAGCGGGAGGGCCGTTAACCGGGGAGCTGTTTTTT.

The V and J genes are TRBV7-3 and TRBJ2-6, with a tentative D call TRBD2 (6 bases). V was clipped by 7 bases and J by 3 bases, with 13 bases between them. The CDR3 is 15 amino acids. From germline, CDR1 is SGHTA and CDR2 FQGTGA. CDR3 DNA sequence: TGTGCCAGCAACCCAGACGGGGGTGGGGCCAACGTCCTGACTTTC. This codes for CASNPDGGGANVLTF.

This clonotype was picked up a small number of times. The rearrangement joins TRBV10-3 to TRBJ1-1, with 8 bases matching TRBD1. The germline V gene has CDR1 ENHRY and CDR2 SYGVKD. V was pared by 3 bases and J by 4 bases, with 10 bases of the junction left unmatched. The CDR3 runs 16 residues. CDR3 loop: CAISDGGQGARTEAFF. CDR3 nucleotides: TGTGCCATCAGTGATGGGGGGCAGGGGGCGCGCACTGAAGCTTTCTTT.

The gene calls are TRBV7-2 and TRBJ2-5; TRBD2 agrees at 7 bases. Germline-derived CDR1 and CDR2 are SGHTA and FQGNSA. V trimming: 3 bases; J trimming: 5 bases; junction bases outside the gene matches: 15. The CDR3 is 17 residues long. For the CDR3, the DNA is TGTGCCAGCAGCTTGGGGAAGACTAGCCAAGCTTGGGAGACCCAGTACTTC. The encoded protein is CASSLGKTSQAWETQYF.

As for this clonotype: Sequence at one end of the junction differs from germline and may be a read error. The chain has TRBV7-3 and TRBJ2-2, with D maybe TRBD1 (5 bases). CDR1 SGHTA and CDR2 FQGTGA come from the germline V gene. The CDR3 runs to 16 residues. The CDR3 region is CVSSPQGAMNTGELFF. The CDR3 DNA follows: TGTGTCAGCAGCCCGCAGGGTGCGATGAACACCGGGGAGCTGTTTTTT.

The V gene is TRBV6-2 or TRBV6-3, the J gene TRBJ1-2; the D is unclear. The germline gives CDR1 MNHEY, CDR2 SVGEGT. This CDR3 has 13 amino acids. Trimming removed 2 bases at V and 6 bases at J, with 10 bases between. CDR3 in amino acids: CASSYEGWDGYTF. The CDR3 coding sequence is TGTGCCAGCAGTTACGAGGGCTGGGATGGCTACACCTTC.

This clonotype has more than one count but fewer than ten. V and J are TRBV29-1 and TRBJ1-1; 7 bases align to TRBD1. From germline, CDR1 is SQVTM and CDR2 ANQGSEA. V lost 7 bases and J lost 3; bases outside the gene matches: 11. This CDR3 has 14 amino acids. CDR3 amino acids: CSAPRGKMDTEAFF. The CDR3, as DNA: TGCAGCGCCCCCAGGGGGAAAATGGACACTGAAGCTTTCTTT.